This TCR beta chain emerged from a study of blood T cell repertoires in COVID-19. Study in general: Samples came from the United States, Italy and Spain, spanning acute and convalescent COVID-19.

Here immunoSEQ multiplex PCR was the method, and the copy in TCRdb shows in-frame clones only, minus some. The sample has roughly 500,000 clones; about 91% are singletons. The CDR3 sequence is 14 residues long. With 8 bases removed from V and 0 bases from J, the gap between germline ends came to 10 bases. Germline loops: CDR1 SNHLY, CDR2 FYNNEI. The sequencing sample was made of peripheral blood. The V and J genes are TRBV2 and TRBJ1-4; a weak D match, TRBD1 (6 bases). The source of this sequence is a man aged 18-30 years with COVID-19, enrolled during active disease. CDR3 bases: TGTGCCAGCGGACAGCTATCAACTAATGAAAAACTGTTTTTT. Its translation: CASGQLSTNEKLFF.